This TCR beta chain was recorded in a study of blood T cell repertoires in COVID-19. Study background: Donors in the United States, Italy and Spain gave samples during acute or convalescent COVID-19.

In the source study's methods: Researchers report that nucleated cell counts were estimated from reference gene primer amplification. TCRdb's table, derived via immunoSEQ multiplex PCR, lists solely in-frame clones and lacks some. V, J and clone size were drawn from that table, and D and trimming were deduced from the DNA. The sample includes approximately 200,000 clones, 85% to 90% of them seen just once. The J segment lost 4 bases and the V segment lost 5 bases, leaving 11 bases of the junction unmatched. CDR1 LNHDA and CDR2 SQIVND come from the germline V gene (reference sequence). The CDR3 loop spans 16 amino acids. All enrollees were about 18 to 89 years old and from 20 to 25 US areas. Symptom resolution, clearance, or two negative PCRs marked the recovered donors of Cohort 3.

This sequence originates from a man between 25 and 39 years old who had recovered from COVID-19. Sequencing was done on a sample of PBMCs or T cells enriched from blood (not recorded which). The J gene is TRBJ2-1, the V gene TRBV19; 7 positions match TRBD2. The CDR3 loop is CASSSIAGIKYNEQFF. The CDR3 DNA follows: TGTGCCAGTAGTTCTATAGCGGGCATAAAATACAATGAGCAGTTCTTC.